This T cell receptor (beta chain) was retrieved from a study of blood T cell repertoires in COVID-19. Across the whole study: Sites in the United States, Italy and Spain provided acute and convalescent COVID-19 samples.

The authors' processing: Nucleated cell number was recorded as an estimate derived from reference gene primer amplification. Libraries were prepared by immunoSEQ multiplex PCR; TCRdb keeps only in-frame clonotypes and omits some of them. The V and J calls and clone size were taken over from that table, and D and trimming were inferred from the DNA. The sample carries approximately 90,000 clones, roughly 84% recorded once. CDR1 and CDR2 (germline): GTSNPN, SVGIG (reference sequence). The germline V and J ends were trimmed by 2 bases and 4 bases, with 6 bases remaining between them. The CDR3 covers 12 residues.

This clonotype originated in a man aged 55 to 69 with acute or convalescent COVID-19. What was sequenced was peripheral blood. The chain has TRBV30 and TRBJ1-3; D gene uncertain. This CDR3 reads CAWSPRGNTIYF. DNA for the CDR3: TGTGCCTGGAGTCCACGGGGAAACACCATATATTTT.